One and the same sample provided the 20 T cell receptor beta chains below, sequenced in a study of T-cell reconstitution after alpha-beta-depleted transplantation in children. Researchers prepared the TCRbeta library using unique molecular identifiers, the study reports. TCRdb reprocessed the PCR reads with MiXCR, giving one entry per CDR3 protein. This table holds about 610,000 distinct CDR3 sequences, 10% found once. The specimen comprised PBMCs from the stem cell graft donor, sampled from the stem cell graft. All receptors come from a human donor who donated a stem cell graft to a child with acute myeloid leukemia.

On this clonotype: A read error is possible here, since a much larger clone lies one base away. This CDR3 is CASSLYRLVGDTQYF. The CDR3 coding sequence is TGTGCCAGCAGCTTATACCGCCTGGTGGGGGATACGCAGTATTTT. The V and J genes are TRBV7-2 and TRBJ2-3; D gene unclear. The V and J ends lost 2 bases and 6 bases respectively, with 15 bases between them. The CDR3 has 15 amino acids. CDR1 SGHTA and CDR2 FQGNSA come from the germline V gene. Looking up the rest from reference TRBV7-2 and TRBJ2-3 gives the full variable domain: GAGVSQSPSNKVTEKGKDVELRCDPISGHTALYWYRQSLGQGLEFLIYFQGNSAPDKSGLPSDRFSAERTGGSVSTLTIQRTQQEDSAVYLCASSLYRLVGDTQYFGPGTRLTVL.

The chain is built from TRBV5-1 and TRBJ2-5; TRBD1 aligns across 9 bases. V was clipped by 7 bases and J by 5 bases; unmatched bases: 9. The germline gives CDR1 SGHRS, CDR2 YFSETQ. CDR3 length equals 14 residues. CDR3 coding DNA: TGCGCCAGCTCCCTCGGACAGGGGTGGGAGACCCAGTACTTC. It encodes CASSLGQGWETQYF.

V is TRBV5-1 and J is TRBJ2-4, with 9 nucleotides matching TRBD1. With 2 bases clipped from V and 1 base from J, the junction kept 13 bases outside the gene matches. CDR3 length equals 19 residues. CDR1 is SGHRS and CDR2 is YFSETQ in the germline V gene. CDR3: CASSLSPGQGNSAKNIQYF. In DNA, the CDR3 is TGCGCCAGCAGCTTAAGTCCGGGACAGGGTAATTCGGCCAAAAACATTCAGTACTTC.

This clonotype was seen only a few times. In nucleotides, the CDR3 is TGCAGTGCTAGAGAACGCCGGGGAACCACCGGGGAGCTGTTTTTT. Amino acid sequence: CSARERRGTTGELFF. V gene TRBV20-1 combines with J gene TRBJ2-2; D might be TRBD2 (5 bases). The CDR3 consists of 15 residues. CDR1 DFQATT and CDR2 SNEGSKA come from the germline V gene (reference sequence). The V end was cut by 0 bases, the J end by 4 bases, with 12 bases between.

Here the CDR3 DNA reads TGCGCCAGCAGCCTCCAGGGGACAAGGTCCACTGAAGCTTTCTTT. It codes for CASSLQGTRSTEAFF. The chain is built from TRBV5-1 and TRBJ1-1; perhaps TRBD1 as D (6 bases). Germline CDR1 is SGHRS and CDR2 is YFSETQ. Trimming took off 4 bases at V and 4 bases at J, with 17 bases between the two ends. This CDR3 contains 15 residues.

A few counts support this clonotype. The chain is built from TRBV7-9 and TRBJ2-1; 9 bases match TRBD2. Germline V gives CDR1 SEHNR, CDR2 FQNEAQ (reference sequence). V shed 1 base and J 8 bases; nucleotides not matched to a gene: 3. This CDR3 has 14 residues. CDR3 sequence: CASSLGTSVHEQFF. The CDR3 bases are TGTGCCAGCAGCTTAGGGACTAGCGTCCATGAGCAGTTCTTC.

In its sample, this clonotype was seen a few times. The chain carries TRBV12-3 or TRBV12-4 and TRBJ2-2; D possibly corresponds to TRBD1 (5 bases). The CDR3 totals 12 residues. The V end was cut by 9 bases, the J end by 5 bases, with 10 bases between. CDR3 in amino acids: CASGKGTGELFF. CDR3 coding DNA: TGTGCCAGTGGGAAGGGGACCGGGGAGCTGTTTTTT.

This clonotype was observed many times. This chain joins TRBV18 and TRBJ1-6; D is undetermined. The CDR3 totals 14 residues. CDR1 KGHSH and CDR2 LQKENI come from the germline V gene. Trimming removed 2 bases from V and 10 bases from J, with 12 bases in between. The CDR3 DNA reads TGTGCCAGCTCACCAGGGTTCGGTGACTCACCCCTCCACTTT. Amino acid sequence: CASSPGFGDSPLHF.

This clonotype was found many times. The chain couples TRBV6-2 or TRBV6-3 to TRBJ2-3; D unclear. The germline gives CDR1 MNHEY, CDR2 SVGEGT. V gave up 0 bases and J gave up 1 base, with 11 bases separating them. The CDR3 length is 16 residues. The CDR3 sequence is CASSYSNRLGTDTQYF. In nucleotides, the CDR3 is TGTGCCAGCAGTTACTCGAACCGTCTGGGCACAGATACGCAGTATTTT.

This chain uses TRBV2 with TRBJ1-5; D may be TRBD1 (5 bases). The CDR3 has 15 residues. V lost 8 bases and J lost 8, with 22 bases in between. CDR1 and CDR2 from the germline V gene are SNHLY and FYNNEI. CDR3: CASQNTNRRAEPQHF. CDR3 nucleotide sequence: TGTGCCAGCCAAAACACCAACAGGAGGGCTGAGCCCCAGCATTTT. Supplemented by reference TRBV2 and TRBJ1-5, the full variable domain reads EPEVTQTPSHQVTQMGQEVILRCVPISNHLYFYWYRQILGQKVEFLVSFYNNEISEKSEIFDDQFSVERPDGSNFTLKIRSTKLEDSAMYFCASQNTNRRAEPQHFGDGTRLSIL.

This clonotype has a handful of counts. V usage is TRBV10-2 and J usage is TRBJ2-2; the D gene is possibly TRBD1 (6 bases). V was cut by 5 bases and J by 0 bases, with 10 bases left in between. Germline assignment: CDR1 WSHSY and CDR2 SAAADI. The CDR3 is 15 residues long. CDR3 coding DNA: TGCGCCAGCAGTCGGACAGTCGCGAACACCGGGGAGCTGTTTTTT. Amino acids: CASSRTVANTGELFF.

The chain couples TRBV6-2 or TRBV6-3 to TRBJ2-2, with a weak D call TRBD2 (6 bases). The CDR3 extends over 14 amino acids. Trimming took 6 bases from V and 2 from J, leaving 10 bases between them. Germline-derived CDR1 and CDR2 are MNHEY and SVGEGT. The chain's CDR3 is CASRRDFNTGELFF. In nucleotides, the CDR3 is TGTGCCAGCAGGAGGGACTTTAACACCGGGGAGCTGTTTTTT.

The chain joins TRBV20-1 to TRBJ2-3; 9 bases match TRBD2. The CDR3 is made up of 14 amino acids. Germline CDR1 reads DFQATT; CDR2 reads SNEGSKA (reference sequence). V dropped 6 bases and J dropped 2; count of bases not matched to a gene: 6. The CDR3 region is CSALAGGNTDTQYF. The CDR3 nucleotides read TGCAGTGCCTTGGCGGGAGGGAACACAGATACGCAGTATTTT.

The gene calls are TRBV6-5 and TRBJ2-3; 8 bases map to TRBD2. This CDR3 spans 17 amino acids. Germline loops: CDR1 MNHEY, CDR2 SVGAGI. With V trimmed by 0 bases and J by 1 base, 6 bases remained unmatched. As DNA, the CDR3 is TGTGCCAGCAGTTACTCGATAGGGCGGGAGGGCACAGATACGCAGTATTTT. Translated: CASSYSIGREGTDTQYF.

V is TRBV12-3 or TRBV12-4 and J is TRBJ1-2; D is uncertain. V lost 3 bases to trimming and J lost 4 bases, with 12 bases between them. The length of the CDR3 is 14 residues. For the CDR3, the DNA is TGTGCCAGCAGTTTTTCCCGGGTTAGCTATGGCTACACCTTC. Amino acids: CASSFSRVSYGYTF.

This clonotype has a handful of counts. The chain employs TRBV7-2 and TRBJ2-3, with D tentatively TRBD2 (6 bases). This CDR3 spans 16 amino acids. The V end lost 5 bases, the J end lost 8 bases, and 23 bases lay between the germline ends. CDR1 is SGHTA, CDR2 FQGNSA, per germline. CDR3 sequence: CASSPGAGAGGGTQYF. The CDR3 nucleotides are TGTGCCAGCAGCCCCGGGGCGGGCGCTGGGGGAGGTACGCAGTATTTT.

This clonotype turned up a few times. V is TRBV20-1 and J is TRBJ2-5, with 11 bases fitting TRBD2. After removal of 6 bases from V and 7 bases from J, the junction contained 10 bases not matched to a gene. In germline, CDR1 is DFQATT, CDR2 SNEGSKA (reference sequence). This CDR3 region has 14 residues. This CDR3 is CSAKSPGTSGTQYF. CDR3 nucleotides: TGCAGTGCGAAATCTCCCGGGACTAGCGGGACCCAGTACTTC.

The chain links TRBV29-1 to TRBJ2-2, with D perhaps matching TRBD1 (6 bases). The germline V and J ends were trimmed by 1 base and 5 bases, with 11 bases remaining between them. This CDR3 is 14 amino acids long. Per the germline V gene, CDR1 is SQVTM and CDR2 is ANQGSEA. CDR3 residues: CSVEGEQGTGELFF. As DNA, the CDR3 is TGCAGCGTTGAAGGAGAACAGGGAACCGGGGAGCTGTTTTTT.

The chain carries TRBV5-1 and TRBJ2-7; 7 nucleotides agree with TRBD2. The V gene end was trimmed by 2 bases and the J gene end by 2 bases; junction bases not matched to a gene: 19. The germline V gene encodes CDR1 SGHRS and CDR2 YFSETQ. The CDR3 loop spans 19 amino acids. The CDR3: CASSFLRLSGGGSPYEQYF. Written as DNA, the CDR3 is TGCGCCAGCAGCTTTTTGAGACTATCCGGAGGCGGGAGCCCCTACGAGCAGTACTTC.

In its sample, this clonotype was seen many times. V and J are TRBV27 and TRBJ2-7; no reliable D call. The CDR3 loop spans 13 amino acids. Trimming left V 2 bases short and J 0 bases short, with 5 bases between. Germline-derived CDR1 and CDR2 are MNHEY and SMNVEV (reference sequence). The CDR3 coding sequence is TGTGCCAGCAGTTTAGGGCGCTCCTACGAGCAGTACTTC. Translated: CASSLGRSYEQYF.